These 22 T cell receptor beta chains originate from one sample sequenced in a study of blood T cells in healthy people across ages. A sample-barcoded 5' primer and a J-beta primer mix were used in a second PCR of roughly 6 to 11 cycles. One entry per CDR3 protein, called by TCRdb with MiXCR from the 5' RACE reads. The repertoire holds about 1.1 million distinct CDR3 sequences, with 35% to 45% as singletons. The material sequenced was blood. These receptor sequences come from a man between 18 and 35 years old in good health.

This clonotype was counted many times. The rearrangement uses TRBV20-1 and TRBJ2-1; D ambiguous. The V gene's germline CDR1 is DFQATT and CDR2 SNEGSKA (reference sequence). Deletions cut 4 bases from V and 5 bases from J, with 12 bases between. The CDR3 length is 13 residues. The DNA for the CDR3 is TGCAGTGCTATGACCCCTCAGGACAATGAGCAGTTCTTC. This gives the protein CSAMTPQDNEQFF.

The V gene is TRBV20-1, the J gene TRBJ1-6; a possible D gene is TRBD1 (5 bases). Trimming pared 0 bases from V and 2 bases from J, leaving 14 bases between. Per the germline V gene, CDR1 is DFQATT and CDR2 is SNEGSKA (reference sequence). CDR3 size: 17 residues. Here the CDR3 reads CSARELTTGAYNSPLHF. The CDR3, as DNA: TGCAGTGCTAGAGAACTTACTACAGGAGCCTATAATTCACCCCTCCACTTT.

This clonotype was detected only a few times. The V gene is TRBV5-1, the J gene TRBJ2-1; perhaps TRBD1 as D (6 bases). Near its end, the DNA agrees better with TRBJ2-7, so the J call may be wrong. Germline CDR1 is SGHRS and CDR2 is YFSETQ. The CDR3 loop spans 15 amino acids. CDR3 sequence (DNA): TGCGCCAGCAGCTCTGACAGGCCGGCGTACAATGAGCAGTACTTC. It translates to CASSSDRPAYNEQYF.

The chain employs TRBV7-9 and TRBJ1-6; no definite D call. CDR1 is SEHNR and CDR2 is FQNEAQ in the germline V gene (reference sequence). V was cut by 4 bases and J by 3 bases, with 7 bases left in between. The CDR3 runs to 14 residues. CDR3 coding DNA: TGTGCCAGCAGCTCCAATAGCTATAATTCACCCCTCCACTTT. This gives the protein CASSSNSYNSPLHF.

This clonotype was observed many times. The chain combines TRBV29-1 with TRBJ1-1; 8 bases are a match to TRBD1. Germline V gives CDR1 SQVTM, CDR2 ANQGSEA. This CDR3 comprises 10 residues. The junction had 6 bases not matched to a gene; V was cut back by 7 bases and J by 11 bases. CDR3: CSGSGTGAFF. CDR3 DNA sequence: TGCAGCGGTTCCGGGACAGGCGCTTTCTTT.

The chain is built from TRBV7-9 and TRBJ2-4; possible D gene TRBD2, 6 bases. Deletions cut 5 bases from V and 1 base from J, with 15 bases between. The germline V gene encodes CDR1 SEHNR and CDR2 FQNEAQ (reference sequence). The CDR3 spans 16 residues. The CDR3 spells CASSPGAGLAKNIQYF. In DNA, the CDR3 is TGTGCCAGCAGCCCCGGAGCGGGTCTGGCCAAAAACATTCAGTACTTC.

The chain combines TRBV2 with TRBJ1-1; no clear D. The V and J ends lost 7 bases and 6 bases respectively, with 12 bases between them. In germline, CDR1 is SNHLY, CDR2 FYNNEI. The CDR3 is 12 residues long. CDR3 sequence: CASTLTGPEAFF. The CDR3 coding sequence is TGTGCCAGCACCCTTACGGGTCCTGAAGCTTTCTTT.

Concerning this clonotype itself: The junction does not match germline at one end; this may be a read error. The chain is built from TRBV9 and TRBJ1-2; D ambiguous. Germline assignment: CDR1 SGDLS and CDR2 YYNGEE. The CDR3 covers 14 residues. CDR3 loop: CTSSVGFGNYGYTF. The DNA of the CDR3 is TGTACCAGCAGCGTAGGTTTCGGGAACTATGGCTACACCTTC.

This chain uses TRBV12-3 or TRBV12-4 with TRBJ1-1, with 7 bases aligning to TRBD1. CDR3 length: 15 amino acids. V lost 0 bases and J lost 10; bases outside the gene matches: 11. The CDR3 region has the DNA TGTGCCAGCAGTTTAGCGCTAATAGGACAGGAGAGAGCTTTCTTT. Encoded protein: CASSLALIGQERAFF.

This clonotype was counted between two and nine times. The chain couples TRBV20-1 to TRBJ2-7, with TRBD2 matching over 8 bases. Germline V CDR1 and CDR2: DFQATT, SNEGSKA (reference sequence). The V segment lost 1 base and the J segment 7 bases; nucleotides outside the gene matches: 15. The CDR3 totals 16 residues. This CDR3 is CSARGTSRSSYNEQYF. CDR3 nucleotide sequence: TGCAGTGCTAGAGGGACTAGCCGCAGCTCCTACAATGAGCAGTACTTC.

The V and J genes are TRBV2 and TRBJ2-1, with D maybe TRBD1 (6 bases). This CDR3 region has 16 residues. Trimming took off 6 bases at V and 0 bases at J, with 15 bases between the two ends. Germline V gene data show CDR1 as SNHLY and CDR2 as FYNNEI. Here the CDR3 reads CASRAEDRSSYNEQFF. In DNA form, the CDR3 reads TGTGCCAGCAGGGCTGAGGACAGAAGCTCCTACAATGAGCAGTTCTTC.

The genes are TRBV14 and TRBJ2-1; D is perhaps TRBD1 (5 bases). The CDR3 totals 15 residues. Germline CDR1 and CDR2: SGHDN and FVKESK. The V end was cut by 1 base, the J end by 10 bases, with 17 bases between. The CDR3 nucleotides are TGTGCCAGCAGCCAAGGTCTGGACACGACCAGGGAGCAGTTCTTC. Translation gives CASSQGLDTTREQFF.

This clonotype was found a few times. The chain carries TRBV9 and TRBJ2-2; unclear D gene. CDR3 length: 13 residues. The germline V gene has CDR1 SGDLS and CDR2 YYNGEE. Trimming removed 0 bases at V and 7 bases at J, with 7 bases between. The CDR3 protein is CASSVAVLGELFF. Here the CDR3 DNA reads TGTGCCAGCAGCGTAGCGGTGCTCGGGGAGCTGTTTTTT.

Concerning this clonotype itself: The junction departs from germline at one end; a sequencing error may be responsible. The V gene is TRBV29-1, the J gene TRBJ1-1; possibly TRBD1 for D (5 bases). The CDR3 runs to 14 residues. Germline V lookup: CDR1 SQVTM, CDR2 ANQGSEA. The CDR3 DNA follows: TGCAGCGTTGAAGCCAGGGCAGCGAACACTAAAGCTTTCTTT. This encodes CSVEARAANTKAFF.

This clonotype was counted only a few times. The V call is TRBV4-2, the J call TRBJ2-7, with D perhaps TRBD1 (6 bases). The CDR3 has 15 residues. Germline CDR1 LGHNA, CDR2 YNFKEQ. V was pared by 4 bases and J by 0 bases, with 13 bases between. The CDR3 coding sequence is TGTGCCAGCAGCCCCACCTGGACAGACTCCTACGAGCAGTACTTC. The encoded protein is CASSPTWTDSYEQYF.

The V gene is TRBV20-1, the J gene TRBJ1-1, with D tentatively TRBD1 (5 bases). Deletions cut 1 base from V and 0 bases from J, with 9 bases between. The CDR3 has 14 residues. Looked up from germline, CDR1 is DFQATT and CDR2 is SNEGSKA (reference sequence). The CDR3 DNA reads as TGCAGTGCTAGAGTGCGGGGCATGAACACTGAAGCTTTCTTT. It translates to CSARVRGMNTEAFF.

The rearrangement links TRBV7-2 to TRBJ2-6; D gene unclear. The CDR3 sequence is 14 residues long. V lost 5 bases and J 3 bases, leaving 8 bases between the germline ends. Germline V gene sequence: CDR1 SGHTA, CDR2 FQGNSA. CDR3 in DNA: TGTGCCAGCAGCGCCCGAGATGGGGCCAACGTCCTGACTTTC. Amino acid sequence: CASSARDGANVLTF.

The chain recombines TRBV12-3 or TRBV12-4 with TRBJ1-3; TRBD1 might be the D (6 bases). V was trimmed by 7 bases and J by 0 bases, leaving 22 bases between them. This CDR3 spans 18 amino acids. CDR3 amino acids: CASKRRGSPQGSGNTIYF. The CDR3 nucleotides read TGTGCCAGCAAACGGAGGGGATCACCACAGGGCTCTGGAAACACCATATATTTT.

V gene TRBV20-1 combines with J gene TRBJ2-7; D may be TRBD1 (6 bases). Near its end, the DNA agrees better with TRBJ2-5, so the J call may be wrong. This CDR3 has 16 residues. The germline CDR1 and CDR2 sequences are DFQATT and SNEGSKA (reference sequence). The CDR3 sequence is CSAKPDVHRAAGTQYF. The CDR3 DNA reads TGCAGTGCTAAGCCTGACGTTCACAGGGCGGCGGGGACCCAGTACTTC.

This clonotype was found a few times. The chain carries TRBV27 and TRBJ1-2; TRBD1 matches 9 bases. Germline V gene lookup returns CDR1 MNHEY and CDR2 SMNVEV (reference sequence). The trim removed 5 bases at V and 4 bases at J, leaving 5 bases unmatched. This CDR3 is built from 14 residues. The DNA of the CDR3 is TGTGCCAGCAGTGGGACAGGGACGATCTATGGCTACACCTTC. Translation gives CASSGTGTIYGYTF.

This clonotype has a handful of counts. The genes are TRBV27 and TRBJ2-3, with D tentatively TRBD1 or TRBD2 (5 bases each). Germline assignment: CDR1 MNHEY and CDR2 SMNVEV (reference sequence). V lost 7 bases and J 4 bases, leaving 18 bases between the germline ends. The CDR3 length is 15 residues. The CDR3 DNA reads TGTGCCAGCATGTCGGGGCCAGATTGGTCAGATACGCAGTATTTT. The encoded protein is CASMSGPDWSDTQYF.

This clonotype was recorded a few times. The chain combines TRBV9 with TRBJ2-3; TRBD1 is a possible D gene (5 bases). Trimming took 0 bases from V and 1 from J, leaving 9 bases between them. This CDR3 spans 15 amino acids. Germline V gene data show CDR1 as SGDLS and CDR2 as YYNGEE. The DNA for the CDR3 is TGTGCCAGCAGCGTAGTGGTAGGGGGCACAGATACGCAGTATTTT. Translated, it gives CASSVVVGGTDTQYF. The full variable domain, rest sourced from reference TRBV9 and TRBJ2-3, is DSGVTQTPKHLITATGQRVTLRCSPRSGDLSVYWYQQSLDQGLQFLIQYYNGEERAKGNILERFSAQQFPDLHSELNLSSLELGDSALYFCASSVVVGGTDTQYFGPGTRLTVL.